The present entry profiles one T cell receptor (beta chain) with its context. As yet, its antigen is unknown. This entry belongs to a study of shared clonotypes between healthy human individuals. Study-wide points: The naive CD4 repertoires of several donors were compared, and around 5% of clonotypes were shared. An effect of sequencing depth on clonotype sharing among donors was expected.

Trimming removed 1 base at V and 7 bases at J, with 12 bases between. Germline V CDR1 and CDR2: SGDLS, YYNGEE. This CDR3 contains 14 residues. Samples underwent the assay at deep level. Original handling: ImmunoSEQ gave junction-only sequences without quality scores, so filtering differed. The method was immunoSEQ multiplex PCR; TCRdb's version includes in-frame clones alone and lacks a portion of them. The V and J calls and clone size were taken over from that table, and D and trimming were inferred from the DNA. The sample lists roughly 720,000 clones, 90% occurring once. This TCR derives from a man in his late teens or twenties in good health. Some clones in this sample may be carry-over from other donors' samples. This chain joins TRBV9 and TRBJ2-1; the D is unclear. Material for sequencing was memory CD8+ T cells from PBMCs. Subset specified: CD45RO+ cells pooled with CCR7-negative TemRA cells. The chain's CDR3 is CASSVSQGDNEQFF. CDR3 in DNA: TGTGCCAGCAGCGTATCTCAAGGCGATAATGAGCAGTTCTTC.